Each of the 22 T cell receptor beta chains below was sequenced from the same sample in a study of cytomegalovirus exposure and HLA in healthy donors (dated by TCRdb to 2016 to 2017). The library was produced with the immunoSEQ multiplex PCR assay. For the multiplex PCR, a mixture combining 60 forward primers for TCR Vbeta segments and 13 reverse primers for TCR Jbeta segments was used. Imported from immuneACCESS, the table was reduced by TCRdb to in-frame sequences with V and J called. These copies leave out some clones; in studies compared against another copy, an unresolved V gene accounts for under half, and the cause of the remainder is not known. The sample's table covers around 100,000 clones. Roughly 3.4% of the sample is in the top ten clones. Input material: PBMCs. The receptors shown here come from a woman aged 25 to 39 in good health and CMV-seronegative.

J is TRBJ2-7 and V is TRBV7-9; possibly TRBD2 for D (5 bases). The CDR3 consists of 12 residues. The ends were cut back, 5 bases at V and 5 bases at J, with 10 bases in the middle. In germline, CDR1 is SEHNR, CDR2 FQNEAQ (reference sequence). CDR3 amino acids: CASSRGTNEQYF. The CDR3 nucleotides are TGTGCCAGCAGCCGGGGTACTAACGAGCAGTACTTC.

The rearrangement links TRBV27 to TRBJ1-5, with a possible D match to TRBD1 (5 bases). Germline CDR1 reads MNHEY; CDR2 reads SMNVEV (reference sequence). The CDR3 is 14 amino acids. Trimming cost V 4 bases and J 1 base, with 8 bases left between them. The CDR3 spells CASSSRASNQPQHF. CDR3 bases: TGTGCCAGCAGTTCCAGGGCGAGCAATCAGCCCCAGCATTTT.

This chain uses TRBV29-1 with TRBJ2-1; the match to TRBD2 covers 9 bases. This CDR3 spans 14 amino acids. The germline V gene has CDR1 SQVTM and CDR2 ANQGSEA. With 1 base clipped from V and 8 bases from J, the junction kept 6 bases outside the gene matches. The CDR3 reads CSVEGAGGRYEQFF. DNA for the CDR3: TGCAGCGTTGAAGGGGCGGGAGGGCGGTATGAGCAGTTCTTC.

The chain links TRBV28 to TRBJ1-5; D is possibly TRBD1 (6 bases). This CDR3 comprises 18 residues. The V end lost 5 bases, the J end lost 5 bases, and 25 bases lay between the germline ends. CDR1 MDHEN and CDR2 SYDVKM come from the germline V gene. The CDR3 here is CASSPRIPRQAVDQPQHF. In nucleotides, the CDR3 is TGTGCCAGCAGTCCCCGAATACCCAGACAGGCTGTGGATCAGCCCCAGCATTTT. The whole variable domain, remainder taken from reference TRBV28 and TRBJ1-5, is DVKVTQSSRYLVKRTGEKVFLECVQDMDHENMFWYRQDPGLGLRLIYFSYDVKMKEKGDIPEGYSVSREKKERFSLILESASTNQTSMYLCASSPRIPRQAVDQPQHFGDGTRLSIL.

The CDR3 loop reads CATSRDHEGGWFMNTEAFF. The CDR3 DNA is TGTGCCACCAGCAGAGATCATGAGGGAGGGTGGTTCATGAACACTGAAGCTTTCTTT. V is TRBV15 and J is TRBJ1-1; no definite D call. This CDR3 is built from 19 residues. From germline, CDR1 is LNHNV and CDR2 YYDKDF (reference sequence). The V end was cut by 0 bases, the J end by 0 bases, with 20 bases between.

The V and J genes are TRBV7-9 and TRBJ2-2; D is unclear. The ends were cut back, 1 base at V and 6 bases at J, with 9 bases in the middle. This CDR3 spans 14 amino acids. Looked up from germline, CDR1 is SEHNR and CDR2 is FQNEAQ (reference sequence). CDR3 in amino acids: CASSLGSGPGELFF. The CDR3 DNA reads TGTGCCAGCAGCTTAGGCAGTGGCCCCGGGGAGCTGTTTTTT.

V is TRBV5-1 and J is TRBJ1-1; 9 bases fit TRBD1. The CDR3 has 14 residues. The ends lost 0 bases at V and 5 bases at J; junction bases unmatched: 2. CDR1 SGHRS and CDR2 YFSETQ come from the germline V gene. The CDR3: CASSLGDRDTEAFF. The CDR3 DNA sequence: TGCGCCAGCAGCTTGGGGGACAGGGATACTGAAGCTTTCTTT.

V usage is TRBV5-1 and J usage is TRBJ1-3, with D tentatively TRBD1 (6 bases). This CDR3 region has 14 residues. The V end lost 3 bases, the J end lost 4 bases, and 11 bases lay between the germline ends. Germline-derived CDR1 and CDR2 are SGHRS and YFSETQ. The CDR3: CASSWQGTGNTIYF. The CDR3, as DNA: TGCGCCAGCAGCTGGCAGGGGACGGGAAACACCATATATTTT.

The genes are TRBV18 and TRBJ1-2, with 10 bases identical to TRBD1. J lost 3 bases, V lost 3 bases, and 7 bases had no gene match. There are 16 residues in the CDR3. CDR1 and CDR2 (germline): KGHSH, LQKENI. CDR3 amino acids: CASSPILTGGDYGYTF. CDR3 nucleotides: TGTGCCAGCTCACCCATCCTGACAGGGGGCGACTATGGCTACACCTTC.

This chain connects TRBV29-1 to TRBJ2-7; 10 bases are shared with TRBD1. The length of the CDR3 is 12 residues. From germline, CDR1 is SQVTM and CDR2 ANQGSEA. V shed 6 bases and J 9 bases; nucleotides not matched to a gene: 8. The CDR3 nucleotides are TGCAGCGTAGGACAGGGGGGGAATTTGCAGTACTTC. It encodes CSVGQGGNLQYF.

The chain has TRBV4-2 and TRBJ1-3; TRBD1 matches 9 bases. V lost 3 bases and J lost 0; bases outside the gene matches: 3. Germline V gene data show CDR1 as LGHNA and CDR2 as YNFKEQ. The CDR3 is 16 amino acids. The CDR3, as DNA: TGTGCCAGCAGCCAGGGACAGGGAGGCTCTGGAAACACCATATATTTT. Its translation: CASSQGQGGSGNTIYF.

V usage is TRBV29-1 and J usage is TRBJ2-3; TRBD2 aligns across 11 bases. This CDR3 spans 14 amino acids. The V and J ends lost 7 bases and 0 bases, in that order; junction bases with no gene match: 3. The germline CDR1 and CDR2 sequences are SQVTM and ANQGSEA. The CDR3 bases are TGCAGCGCACTAGCGGGGGTAAGCACAGATACGCAGTATTTT. The encoded protein is CSALAGVSTDTQYF.

The gene calls are TRBV27 and TRBJ1-1, with 8 bases identical to TRBD1. CDR1 and CDR2 (germline): MNHEY, SMNVEV (reference sequence). CDR3 size: 14 residues. Trimming took 8 bases from V and 2 from J; bases not matched to a gene: 7. This CDR3 reads CASWVTGANTEAFF. The CDR3 DNA is TGTGCCAGCTGGGTGACAGGGGCTAACACTGAAGCTTTCTTT.

The CDR3 DNA sequence: TGCGCCAGCAGCTTCGGGACTAGCGGGGACCCGAATGAGCAGTTCTTC. Amino acids: CASSFGTSGDPNEQFF. The chain joins TRBV5-1 to TRBJ2-1, with 13 nucleotides matching TRBD2. Germline CDR1 SGHRS, CDR2 YFSETQ. J gave up 7 bases and V 2 bases, and 6 bases lay outside the gene matches. The CDR3 totals 16 residues.

The V and J genes are TRBV6-5 and TRBJ1-2; no definite D call. Germline loops: CDR1 MNHEY, CDR2 SVGAGI. Trimming took off 2 bases at V and 8 bases at J, with 6 bases between the two ends. The CDR3 sequence is 11 residues long. DNA of the CDR3: TGTGCCAGCAGTTACGGTCGGGGCTACACCTTC. Protein product: CASSYGRGYTF.

This CDR3 is CSVEDGGSGYTF. For the CDR3, the DNA is TGCAGCGTTGAAGATGGGGGGTCTGGCTACACCTTC. V is TRBV29-1 and J is TRBJ1-2; D is possibly TRBD1 (5 bases). Deletions cut 0 bases from V and 7 bases from J, with 9 bases between. This CDR3 is built from 12 residues. CDR1 is SQVTM, CDR2 ANQGSEA, per germline.

This chain connects TRBV25-1 to TRBJ1-4; 7 bases map to TRBD1. With V trimmed by 3 bases and J by 8 bases, 9 bases remained unmatched. The CDR3 length is 15 residues. Germline values: CDR1 MGHDK, CDR2 SYGVNS. DNA of the CDR3: TGTGCCAGCAGTGACCCACGACAGGGTGGCGAAAAACTGTTTTTT. This sequence encodes CASSDPRQGGEKLFF.

The chain's CDR3 is CASSFTGGHTGELFF. DNA for the CDR3: TGTGCCAGCAGCTTTACAGGGGGCCACACCGGGGAGCTGTTTTTT. The V call is TRBV7-3, the J call TRBJ2-2; the match to TRBD1 covers 9 bases. The CDR3 loop spans 15 amino acids. J lost 3 bases, V lost 3 bases, and 2 bases had no gene match. The V gene's germline CDR1 is SGHTA and CDR2 FQGTGA.

The chain combines TRBV28 with TRBJ2-2; D call uncertain. This CDR3 region has 16 residues. Per the germline V gene, CDR1 is MDHEN and CDR2 is SYDVKM. The ends were cut back, 4 bases at V and 0 bases at J, with 12 bases in the middle. DNA of the CDR3: TGTGCCAGCAGTTCCTCCCAGTCCGCGAACACCGGGGAGCTGTTTTTT. It is translated as CASSSSQSANTGELFF.

The chain joins TRBV5-6 to TRBJ1-5, with 10 bases matching TRBD1. Per germline, CDR1 SGHDT and CDR2 YYEEEE. The CDR3 is 15 residues long. The trim removed 4 bases at V and 4 bases at J, leaving 5 bases unmatched. CDR3 nucleotides: TGTGCCAGCAGCCTGGAGGGACAGGGGAATCAGCCCCAGCATTTT. Protein product: CASSLEGQGNQPQHF.

The V and J genes are TRBV5-1 and TRBJ2-1; 8 bases are shared with TRBD2. The V segment lost 0 bases and the J segment 6 bases; nucleotides outside the gene matches: 2. CDR1 SGHRS and CDR2 YFSETQ come from the germline V gene. This CDR3 has 14 amino acids. The CDR3: CASSLALAANEQFF. The CDR3 DNA is TGCGCCAGCAGCTTGGCACTAGCGGCCAATGAGCAGTTCTTC.

The chain uses TRBV28 and TRBJ2-7; weak D call: TRBD2 (6 bases). Trimming stripped 6 bases from V and 13 bases from J, with 22 bases between. Germline V gene sequence: CDR1 MDHEN, CDR2 SYDVKM. The CDR3 is made up of 13 amino acids. CDR3 loop: CASSTLGLKRPYF. The CDR3 nucleotides are TGTGCCAGCAGCACCCTGGGACTCAAGAGGCCCTACTTC.